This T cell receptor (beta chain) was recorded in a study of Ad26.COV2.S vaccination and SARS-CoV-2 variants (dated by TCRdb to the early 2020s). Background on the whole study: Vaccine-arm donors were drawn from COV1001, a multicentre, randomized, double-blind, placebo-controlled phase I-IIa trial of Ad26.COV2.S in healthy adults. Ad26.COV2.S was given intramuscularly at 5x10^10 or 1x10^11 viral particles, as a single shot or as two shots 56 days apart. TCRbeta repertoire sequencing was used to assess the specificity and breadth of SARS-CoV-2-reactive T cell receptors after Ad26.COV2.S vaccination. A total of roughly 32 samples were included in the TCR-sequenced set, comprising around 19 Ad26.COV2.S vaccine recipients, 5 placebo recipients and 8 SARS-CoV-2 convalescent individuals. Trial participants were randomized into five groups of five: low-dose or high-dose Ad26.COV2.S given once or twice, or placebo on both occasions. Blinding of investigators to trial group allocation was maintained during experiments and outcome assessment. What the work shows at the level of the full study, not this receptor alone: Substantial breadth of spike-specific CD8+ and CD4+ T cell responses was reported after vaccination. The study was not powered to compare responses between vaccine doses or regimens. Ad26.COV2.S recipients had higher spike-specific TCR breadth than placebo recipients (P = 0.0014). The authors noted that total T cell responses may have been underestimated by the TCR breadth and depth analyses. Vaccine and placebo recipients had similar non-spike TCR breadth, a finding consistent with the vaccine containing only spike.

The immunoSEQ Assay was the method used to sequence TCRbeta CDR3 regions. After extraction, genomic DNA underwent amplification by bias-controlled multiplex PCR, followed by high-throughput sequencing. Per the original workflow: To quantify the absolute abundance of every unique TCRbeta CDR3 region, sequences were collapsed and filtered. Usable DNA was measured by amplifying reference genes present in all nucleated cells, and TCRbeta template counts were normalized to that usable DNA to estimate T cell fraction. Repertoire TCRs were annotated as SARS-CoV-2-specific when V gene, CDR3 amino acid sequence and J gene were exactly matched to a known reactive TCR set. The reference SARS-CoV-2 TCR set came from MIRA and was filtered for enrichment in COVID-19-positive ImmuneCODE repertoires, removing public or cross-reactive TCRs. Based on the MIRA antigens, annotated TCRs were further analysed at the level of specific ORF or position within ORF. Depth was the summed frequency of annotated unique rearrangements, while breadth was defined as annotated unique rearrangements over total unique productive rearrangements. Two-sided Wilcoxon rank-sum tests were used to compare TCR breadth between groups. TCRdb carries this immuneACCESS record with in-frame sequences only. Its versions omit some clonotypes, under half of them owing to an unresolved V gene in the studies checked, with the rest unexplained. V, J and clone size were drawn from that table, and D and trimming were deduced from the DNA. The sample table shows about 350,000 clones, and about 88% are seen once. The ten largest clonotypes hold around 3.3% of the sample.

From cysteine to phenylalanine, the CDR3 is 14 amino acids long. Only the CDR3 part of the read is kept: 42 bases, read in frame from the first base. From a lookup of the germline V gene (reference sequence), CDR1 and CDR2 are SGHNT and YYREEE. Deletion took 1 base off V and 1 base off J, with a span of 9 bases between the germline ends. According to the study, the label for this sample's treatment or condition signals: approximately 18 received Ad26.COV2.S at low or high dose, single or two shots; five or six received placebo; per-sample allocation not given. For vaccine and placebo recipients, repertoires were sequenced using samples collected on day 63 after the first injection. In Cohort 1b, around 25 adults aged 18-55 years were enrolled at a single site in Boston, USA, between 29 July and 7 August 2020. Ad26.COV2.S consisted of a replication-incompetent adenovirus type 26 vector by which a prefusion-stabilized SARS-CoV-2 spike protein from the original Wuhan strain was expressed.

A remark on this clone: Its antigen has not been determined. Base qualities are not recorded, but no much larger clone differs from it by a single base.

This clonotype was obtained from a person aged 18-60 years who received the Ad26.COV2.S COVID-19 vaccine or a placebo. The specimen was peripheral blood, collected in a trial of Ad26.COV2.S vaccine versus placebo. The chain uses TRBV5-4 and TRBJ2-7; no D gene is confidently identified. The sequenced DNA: TGTGCCAGCAGCTTGCAGGCCGGATCCTACGAGCAGTACTTC. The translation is CASSLQAGSYEQYF.